This TCR beta chain was profiled in a study of cytomegalovirus exposure and HLA in healthy donors. Whole-study context: There were 65 million to 85 million unique TCRs (from HLA-typed donors) in an early data release.

Vbeta (60) and Jbeta (13) primers were used in the PCR. Assay used: immunoSEQ multiplex PCR; TCRdb lists only in-frame clones, some missing. This repertoire shows about 130,000 clones, approximately 68% found once; its top ten account for 1.6%. Only a few counts were recorded for this clone. Its specificity is not known. Study-wide findings and caveats: In vitro data verified a few CMV-associated chains as specific for CMV antigens. What was likely a sequencing artifact was a cluster of highly shared sequence variants. Common viral pathogens were later found to be apparently linked to several of the most significant clusters.

This CDR3 contains 14 residues. Trimming removed 3 bases from V and 4 bases from J; junction bases left unmatched: 5. Germline assignment: CDR1 SQVTM and CDR2 ANQGSEA. The gene calls are TRBV29-1 and TRBJ2-7; TRBD1 matches at 11 bases. This TCR was sampled from a man younger than 40 in good health and CMV-seropositive. Source material: PBMCs. This CDR3 reads CSVDGDRGGYEQYF. CDR3 DNA: TGCAGCGTTGATGGGGACAGGGGGGGGTACGAGCAGTACTTC.